Listed below are T cell receptor beta chains from one sample, sequenced in a study of graft-versus-host responses after intestinal transplantation. Some clones are missing from TCRdb's copy, which holds only in-frame ones; the method was immunoSEQ multiplex PCR. The sample carries 85,000 to 100,000 clones, about 90% recorded once. These TCRs' antigens remain unknown. The sequenced sample was unstimulated CD4+ T cells sorted from spleen or lymph node cells, obtained before intestinal transplant. These receptors originate from a human donor who received an intestinal transplant. Both conserved end residues are part of each CDR3. The D gene is left open where the match is weak. Expanded clones get a size class; other rows say once, few or many, or leave the size out.

CDR3aa: CSVVLRGWKNTEAFF
CDR3nt: TGCAGCGTTGTTCTCCGGGGATGGAAGAACACTGAAGCTTTCTTT
abundance: -
v_gene: TRBV29-1
d_gene: -
j_gene: TRBJ1-1

CDR3aa: CASSLATGQGTQKLFF
CDR3nt: TGTGCCAGCAGCTTAGCGACGGGACAGGGGACGCAAAAACTGTTTTTT
abundance: -
v_gene: TRBV7-2
d_gene: TRBD1
j_gene: TRBJ1-4

CDR3aa: CAVQGAVTDTQYF
CDR3nt: TGTGCCGTACAGGGGGCAGTGACAGATACGCAGTATTTT
abundance: once
v_gene: TRBV6-6
d_gene: TRBD1
j_gene: TRBJ2-3

CDR3aa: CASSLVQGTAYEQYF
CDR3nt: TGTGCCAGCAGCTTAGTTCAGGGGACGGCCTACGAGCAGTACTTC
abundance: once
v_gene: TRBV11-2
d_gene: -
j_gene: TRBJ2-7

CDR3aa: CASSPGLAGALAKNIQYF
CDR3nt: TGTGCCAGCAGCCCGGGACTAGCGGGGGCCCTAGCCAAAAACATTCAGTACTTC
abundance: -
v_gene: TRBV7-8
d_gene: TRBD2
j_gene: TRBJ2-4

CDR3aa: CASSSGSLEAFF
CDR3nt: TGTGCCAGCAGTTCCGGGAGTCTTGAAGCTTTCTTT
abundance: few
v_gene: TRBV2
d_gene: -
j_gene: TRBJ1-1

CDR3aa: CASSTGAYSNQPQHF
CDR3nt: TGTGCCAGCAGTACAGGCGCTTATAGCAATCAGCCCCAGCATTTT
abundance: -
v_gene: TRBV11-2
d_gene: -
j_gene: TRBJ1-5

CDR3aa: CASSFTGTGGFLVPYGYTF
CDR3nt: TGTGCCAGCAGTTTTACCGGGACAGGGGGCTTCCTAGTCCCTTATGGCTACACCTTC
abundance: -
v_gene: TRBV28
d_gene: TRBD1
j_gene: TRBJ1-2

CDR3aa: CASSPRRPGGTEAFF
CDR3nt: TGTGCCAGCAGCCCAAGGCGACCAGGGGGCACTGAAGCTTTCTTT
abundance: -
v_gene: TRBV5-8
d_gene: TRBD1
j_gene: TRBJ1-1

CDR3aa: CASSLRQGPEQYF
CDR3nt: TGTGCCAGCAGCTTGAGGCAGGGTCCCGAGCAGTACTTC
abundance: -
v_gene: TRBV13
d_gene: -
j_gene: TRBJ2-7

CDR3aa: CASSFRVGDTGELFF
CDR3nt: TGTGCCAGCAGCTTTAGAGTGGGAGACACCGGGGAGCTGTTTTTT
abundance: once
v_gene: TRBV7-2
d_gene: -
j_gene: TRBJ2-2

CDR3aa: CASSSLAGRNEQYF
CDR3nt: TGTGCCAGCAGCTCCCTGGCAGGGCGCAACGAGCAGTACTTC
abundance: -
v_gene: TRBV11-2
d_gene: -
j_gene: TRBJ2-7

CDR3aa: CASSQVESNQPQHF
CDR3nt: TGTGCCAGCAGCCAAGTAGAGAGCAATCAGCCCCAGCATTTT
abundance: once
v_gene: TRBV4-2
d_gene: -
j_gene: TRBJ1-5

CDR3aa: CASSFSSDEQFF
CDR3nt: TGTGCCAGCAGCTTTTCTAGCGATGAGCAGTTCTTC
abundance: once
v_gene: TRBV11-3
d_gene: -
j_gene: TRBJ2-1

CDR3aa: CASRIDRGYSTNEKLFF
CDR3nt: TGCGCCAGCAGAATCGACAGGGGTTATTCAACTAATGAAAAACTGTTTTTT
abundance: -
v_gene: TRBV5-1
d_gene: TRBD1
j_gene: TRBJ1-4

CDR3aa: CASSWGTTGPDTQYF
CDR3nt: TGTGCCAGCAGCTGGGGGACTACAGGGCCAGATACGCAGTATTTT
abundance: -
v_gene: TRBV5-8
d_gene: -
j_gene: TRBJ2-3

CDR3aa: CASSLTPLTGGPDEQFF
CDR3nt: TGTGCCAGCAGCTTAACGCCCCTAACGGGGGGGCCGGATGAGCAGTTCTTC
abundance: -
v_gene: TRBV7-3
d_gene: TRBD2
j_gene: TRBJ2-1

CDR3aa: CASSLDLPNEQFF
CDR3nt: TGCGCCAGCAGCTTGGACTTGCCTAATGAGCAGTTCTTC
abundance: -
v_gene: TRBV5-1
d_gene: -
j_gene: TRBJ2-1

CDR3aa: CASSLNLGAGYEQYF
CDR3nt: TGCGCCAGCAGCTTGAATTTGGGGGCCGGCTACGAGCAGTACTTC
abundance: -
v_gene: TRBV5-1
d_gene: -
j_gene: TRBJ2-7

CDR3aa: CASSLGLATLRQYF
CDR3nt: TGTGCCAGCAGCTTGGGCCTAGCGACCTTACGGCAGTACTTC
abundance: -
v_gene: TRBV5-5
d_gene: -
j_gene: TRBJ2-7

CDR3aa: CAWIGFSDNSPLHF
CDR3nt: TGTGCCTGGATTGGTTTCAGCGACAATTCACCCCTCCACTTT
abundance: -
v_gene: TRBV30
d_gene: -
j_gene: TRBJ1-6

CDR3aa: CASSITGEGEAFF
CDR3nt: TGCGCCAGCAGCATCACAGGGGAAGGTGAAGCTTTCTTT
abundance: -
v_gene: TRBV5-1
d_gene: TRBD1
j_gene: TRBJ1-1

CDR3aa: CASSVGLSSNEQFF
CDR3nt: TGTGCCAGCAGCGTGGGTCTTAGCTCCAATGAGCAGTTCTTC
abundance: -
v_gene: TRBV9
d_gene: -
j_gene: TRBJ2-1

CDR3aa: CASSARTGNTEAFF
CDR3nt: TGTGCCAGCAGTGCTCGGACAGGAAACACTGAAGCTTTCTTT
abundance: -
v_gene: TRBV6-5
d_gene: TRBD1
j_gene: TRBJ1-1

CDR3aa: CASSNAGGYTF
CDR3nt: TGCGCCAGCAGCAATGCGGGAGGCTACACCTTC
abundance: once
v_gene: TRBV5-1
d_gene: -
j_gene: TRBJ1-2

CDR3aa: CASSQALGRADTEAFF
CDR3nt: TGTGCCAGCAGCCAAGCCCTGGGCAGGGCGGACACTGAAGCTTTCTTT
abundance: -
v_gene: TRBV14
d_gene: -
j_gene: TRBJ1-1

CDR3aa: CASSLVGGGQGFYEQYF
CDR3nt: TGTGCCAGCAGCTTAGTGGGGGGGGGACAGGGGTTCTACGAGCAGTACTTC
abundance: -
v_gene: TRBV7-9
d_gene: TRBD1
j_gene: TRBJ2-7

CDR3aa: CASSSRDRGRESYGYTF
CDR3nt: TGTGCCAGCAGCTCCCGGGACAGGGGGCGGGAGTCCTATGGCTACACCTTC
abundance: -
v_gene: TRBV7-9
d_gene: TRBD1
j_gene: TRBJ1-2

CDR3aa: CASSPNSGVNQPQHF
CDR3nt: TGTGCCAGCTCACCGAATTCAGGGGTCAATCAGCCCCAGCATTTT
abundance: -
v_gene: TRBV18
d_gene: -
j_gene: TRBJ1-5

CDR3aa: CSARLAEGQYF
CDR3nt: TGCAGTGCTAGACTAGCTGAGGGGCAGTACTTC
abundance: -
v_gene: TRBV20-1
d_gene: -
j_gene: TRBJ2-7

CDR3aa: CASSFAGGRDEKLFF
CDR3nt: TGTGCCAGCAGCTTCGCCGGGGGGCGGGATGAAAAACTGTTTTTT
abundance: -
v_gene: TRBV7-9
d_gene: -
j_gene: TRBJ1-4

CDR3aa: CASSVVSSGNTIYF
CDR3nt: TGTGCCAGCAGCGTAGTTTCCTCTGGAAACACCATATATTTT
abundance: -
v_gene: TRBV6-5
d_gene: -
j_gene: TRBJ1-3

CDR3aa: CATSRDNDYHNEQFF
CDR3nt: TGTGCCACCAGCAGAGATAACGACTACCACAATGAGCAGTTCTTC
abundance: -
v_gene: TRBV15
d_gene: -
j_gene: TRBJ2-1

CDR3aa: CASSDGTSSETQYF
CDR3nt: TGTGCCAGCAGCGACGGGACTAGCTCTGAGACCCAGTACTTC
abundance: -
v_gene: TRBV7-9
d_gene: TRBD2
j_gene: TRBJ2-5

CDR3aa: CASSLEYGSGGYTF
CDR3nt: TGTGCCAGCAGCTTAGAATACGGGAGTGGCGGCTACACCTTC
abundance: -
v_gene: TRBV7-9
d_gene: -
j_gene: TRBJ1-2

CDR3aa: CASSPRQAPSYGYTF
CDR3nt: TGTGCCAGCAGCCCCCGACAGGCGCCTTCCTATGGCTACACCTTC
abundance: -
v_gene: TRBV7-2
d_gene: -
j_gene: TRBJ1-2

CDR3aa: CASSYSRVQGHGYTF
CDR3nt: TGTGCCAGCAGTTACTCGCGAGTACAGGGTCATGGCTACACCTTC
abundance: -
v_gene: TRBV6-5
d_gene: -
j_gene: TRBJ1-2

CDR3aa: CASSGGQGWTEAFF
CDR3nt: TGTGCCAGCAGTGGCGGACAGGGGTGGACTGAAGCTTTCTTT
abundance: few
v_gene: TRBV6-1
d_gene: TRBD1
j_gene: TRBJ1-1

CDR3aa: CASSPGNSVIESYGYTF
CDR3nt: TGTGCCAGCAGCCCCGGGAATTCCGTGATTGAGAGCTATGGCTACACCTTC
abundance: -
v_gene: TRBV9
d_gene: -
j_gene: TRBJ1-2

CDR3aa: CATSRGHVAVTPETQYF
CDR3nt: TGTGCCACCAGCAGAGGCCACGTCGCGGTAACCCCAGAGACCCAGTACTTC
abundance: -
v_gene: TRBV15
d_gene: -
j_gene: TRBJ2-5

CDR3aa: CATQGADYGYTF
CDR3nt: TGTGCCACACAGGGGGCGGACTATGGCTACACCTTC
abundance: -
v_gene: TRBV10-3
d_gene: TRBD1
j_gene: TRBJ1-2

CDR3aa: CSAAMTGIATQYF
CDR3nt: TGCAGCGCTGCCATGACAGGGATCGCGACCCAGTACTTC
abundance: -
v_gene: TRBV29-1
d_gene: TRBD1
j_gene: TRBJ2-5

CDR3aa: CAWSVRNLGTEAFF
CDR3nt: TGTGCCTGGAGTGTACGGAACCTCGGGACTGAAGCTTTCTTT
abundance: -
v_gene: TRBV30
d_gene: -
j_gene: TRBJ1-1

CDR3aa: CASSLWLAGRNEQFF
CDR3nt: TGTGCCAGCAGCTTATGGCTAGCGGGTCGCAATGAGCAGTTCTTC
abundance: -
v_gene: TRBV11-2
d_gene: TRBD2
j_gene: TRBJ2-1

CDR3aa: CASSLGTSGAWGTDTQYF
CDR3nt: TGTGCCAGCAGCTTGGGGACTAGCGGGGCCTGGGGCACAGATACGCAGTATTTT
abundance: -
v_gene: TRBV5-6
d_gene: TRBD2
j_gene: TRBJ2-3

CDR3aa: CAIRRQGAYEQYF
CDR3nt: TGTGCCATTCGCCGCCAGGGGGCCTACGAGCAGTACTTC
abundance: -
v_gene: TRBV6-5
d_gene: TRBD1
j_gene: TRBJ2-7

CDR3aa: CASSPQGHSYEQYF
CDR3nt: TGTGCCAGCAGCCCCCAGGGTCACTCCTACGAGCAGTACTTC
abundance: -
v_gene: TRBV9
d_gene: -
j_gene: TRBJ2-7